Presented here are 32 T cell receptor beta chains from one specimen sequenced in a study of T-cell memory formation after mild COVID-19 (dated by TCRdb to 2020 to 2022). Receptor amplification or capture employed 5' RACE. Sequencing relied on an Illumina NovaSeq 6000. Starting from the raw public reads, TCRdb applied fastp trimming at Q25, assembled clones with MiXCR and retained in-frame beta chains. Identical CDR3 proteins give one entry, which carries the most common genes and DNA. This sample has fewer than 700,000 distinct CDR3 sequences in its table, and about a fifth of those were observed once. About 8.4% of the sample rests with the top ten. The sample comprised PBMCs or a T cell subset sorted from them (not recorded which). Receptors were obtained from an adult woman who had mild COVID-19 (a few samples of this study predate the infection). The sample titles of this study are shuffled in the database, so cell type and time point are left out; the donor was told from shared clones.

This clonotype was picked up a small number of times. This sequence joins TRBV7-9 and TRBJ1-1; the D is unclear. V dropped 5 bases and J dropped 1 base, with 8 bases sitting between them. Germline assignment: CDR1 SEHNR and CDR2 FQNEAQ (reference sequence). This CDR3 is 13 amino acids long. CDR3 in amino acids: CASSPVPNTEAFF. CDR3 bases: TGTGCCAGCAGCCCAGTCCCGAACACTGAAGCTTTCTTT.

Many counts were recorded for this clonotype. This rearrangement joins TRBV4-3 to TRBJ2-2; D unclear. Germline CDR1 LGHNA, CDR2 YSLEER. The CDR3 is made up of 15 amino acids. Trimming took off 6 bases at V and 0 bases at J, with 11 bases between the two ends. The CDR3 loop reads CASRISEANTGELFF. In nucleotides, the CDR3 is TGCGCCAGCAGAATTTCCGAGGCGAACACCGGGGAGCTGTTTTTT.

In its sample, this clonotype was seen a few times. The chain recombines TRBV4-2 with TRBJ1-2, with 7 positions matching TRBD1. The CDR3 sequence is 15 residues long. Per germline, CDR1 LGHNA and CDR2 YNFKEQ. V lost 2 bases to trimming and J lost 4 bases; unmatched junction nucleotides: 7. CDR3 sequence (DNA): TGTGCCAGCAGCCAAAACGACAGGGATGTCTATGGCTACACCTTC. Translating gives CASSQNDRDVYGYTF.

V usage is TRBV28 and J usage is TRBJ2-7, with TRBD1 identical over 10 bases. The CDR3 length is 16 residues. Germline CDR1 and CDR2: MDHEN and SYDVKM. The junction had 12 bases not matched to a gene; V was cut back by 6 bases and J by 4 bases. In nucleotides, the CDR3 is TGTGCCAGCAGCCCACTTACGAGGACAGGGGGTTACGAGCAGTACTTC. Translated: CASSPLTRTGGYEQYF.

This chain connects TRBV20-1 to TRBJ2-7; no clear D gene. V dropped 0 bases and J dropped 5 bases, with 11 bases sitting between them. The CDR3 covers 13 residues. The germline CDR1 and CDR2 sequences are DFQATT and SNEGSKA (reference sequence). The CDR3 DNA sequence: TGCAGTGCTAGAGATGAGAGAGGCAACGAGCAGTACTTC. It is translated as CSARDERGNEQYF.

This clonotype occurred a few times. V is TRBV20-1 and J is TRBJ2-3; D possibly corresponds to TRBD2 (6 bases). V lost 5 bases to trimming and J lost 1 base, with 16 bases between them. The CDR3 is 15 residues long. CDR1 and CDR2 from the germline V gene are DFQATT and SNEGSKA (reference sequence). CDR3 in DNA: TGCAGTGCTTCCCGACGGGAGAGAGGCACAGATACGCAGTATTTT. It is translated as CSASRRERGTDTQYF.

The chain has TRBV7-2 and TRBJ2-3, with D unresolved. Deletions cut 8 bases from V and 4 bases from J, with 7 bases between. Per the germline V gene, CDR1 is SGHTA and CDR2 is FQGNSA. The CDR3 has 11 residues. CDR3 residues: CASGIADTQYF. The CDR3, as DNA: TGTGCCAGCGGTATTGCAGATACGCAGTATTTT.

In DNA, the CDR3 is TGTGCCAGCAGCGTAGCCGGGACGACAGATACGCAGTATTTT. It translates to CASSVAGTTDTQYF. V is TRBV9 and J is TRBJ2-3, with D possibly being TRBD1 or TRBD2 (5 bases each). Germline V gene lookup returns CDR1 SGDLS and CDR2 YYNGEE. The CDR3 totals 14 residues. Trimming cost V 0 bases and J 3 bases, with 8 bases left between them.

This clonotype was observed a handful of times. The chain employs TRBV21-1 and TRBJ2-1; the D call TRBD1 from the table was never checked on the DNA. TRBV21-1 is listed as a pseudogene. The CDR3 has 14 amino acids. The CDR3 loop is CASTPGQGFREQFF. CDR3 nucleotides: TGTGCCAGCACGCCGGGACAGGGCTTTCGTGAGCAGTTCTTC.

J is TRBJ1-5 and V is TRBV12-1. TRBV12-1 is an annotated pseudogene. CDR3 length: 16 residues. CDR3 DNA sequence: TGTGCCAGCAGCTTTGATATGGCTCGGTGCAATCAGCCCCAGCATTTT. It encodes CASSFDMARCNQPQHF.

This clonotype occurred a few times. The chain employs TRBV4-2 and TRBJ2-5; TRBD1 aligns across 10 bases. The CDR3 spans 17 residues. The V segment lost 0 bases and the J segment 5 bases; nucleotides outside the gene matches: 9. Germline V gene sequence: CDR1 LGHNA, CDR2 YNFKEQ. The CDR3 region is CASSQDFGTGDRETQYF. As DNA, the CDR3 is TGTGCCAGCAGCCAAGACTTCGGGACAGGGGACCGGGAGACCCAGTACTTC.

The chain is built from TRBV6-4 and TRBJ1-1; D possibly corresponds to TRBD1 (5 bases). Trimming cost V 6 bases and J 6 bases, with 14 bases left between them. The CDR3 sequence is 13 residues long. Germline V gives CDR1 MRHNA, CDR2 SNTAGT. The CDR3 loop is CASSALGTSEAFF. The CDR3 nucleotides are TGTGCCAGCAGCGCACTCGGGACGTCTGAAGCTTTCTTT.

The chain employs TRBV12-3 or TRBV12-4 and TRBJ2-1; 14 bases agree with TRBD2. The CDR3 sequence is 18 residues long. V shed 3 bases and J 0 bases; nucleotides not matched to a gene: 4. The CDR3, as DNA: TGTGCCAGCAGTTTCCCCGGACTAGCGGGGGGCTCCTACAATGAGCAGTTCTTC. This sequence encodes CASSFPGLAGGSYNEQFF.

This clonotype came up a few times. The genes are TRBV7-9 and TRBJ2-1, with D maybe TRBD2 (6 bases). CDR3 size: 16 residues. The ends were cut back, 2 bases at V and 6 bases at J, with 17 bases in the middle. Germline CDR1 reads SEHNR; CDR2 reads FQNEAQ (reference sequence). The CDR3 region has the DNA TGTGCCAGCAGCTTACCCCCGGGAGACCCACTCAATGAGCAGTTCTTC. Translating it yields CASSLPPGDPLNEQFF. The full variable domain, rest sourced from reference TRBV7-9 and TRBJ2-1, is DTGVSQNPRHKITKRGQNVTFRCDPISEHNRLYWYRQTLGQGPEFLTYFQNEAQLEKSRLLSDRFSAERPKGSFSTLEIQRTEQGDSAMYLCASSLPPGDPLNEQFFGPGTRLTVL.

V and J are TRBV5-1 and TRBJ2-7; TRBD1 matches 10 bases. V gave up 3 bases and J gave up 5 bases; unmatched junction bases: 5. This CDR3 has 14 residues. Germline V gives CDR1 SGHRS, CDR2 YFSETQ. This CDR3 is CASSWSTGGHEQYF. The CDR3 bases are TGCGCCAGCAGCTGGTCGACAGGGGGCCACGAGCAGTACTTC.

The table lists this clonotype with a few counts. The rearrangement uses TRBV6-1 and TRBJ2-5; D is perhaps TRBD2 (6 bases). The CDR3 is 19 residues long. Trimming took off 3 bases at V and 1 base at J, with 24 bases between the two ends. Germline CDR1 MNHNS, CDR2 SASEGT. CDR3 in amino acids: CASSDNNSADGGGQETQYF. CDR3 bases: TGTGCCAGCAGTGATAACAACTCGGCCGACGGGGGAGGCCAAGAGACCCAGTACTTC.

V and J are TRBV18 and TRBJ2-5, with 7 bases aligning to TRBD2. The V gene's germline CDR1 is KGHSH and CDR2 LQKENI. The CDR3 covers 14 residues. The J segment lost 5 bases and the V segment lost 0 bases, leaving 3 bases of the junction unmatched. The CDR3 DNA is TGTGCCAGCTCACCACCGGGAGGGATGGAGACCCAGTACTTC. It specifies CASSPPGGMETQYF. The whole variable domain, remainder taken from reference TRBV18 and TRBJ2-5, is NAGVMQNPRHLVRRRGQEARLRCSPMKGHSHVYWYRQLPEEGLKFMVYLQKENIIDESGMPKERFSAEFPKEGPSILRIQQVVRGDSAAYFCASSPPGGMETQYFGPGTRLLVL.

V and J are TRBV27 and TRBJ2-1; no definite D call. This CDR3 region has 12 residues. Deletions cut 3 bases from V and 5 bases from J, with 5 bases between. Germline-derived CDR1 and CDR2 are MNHEY and SMNVEV (reference sequence). Written as DNA, the CDR3 is TGTGCCAGCAGTTTTTCAGACAATGAGCAGTTCTTC. The encoded protein is CASSFSDNEQFF.

This clonotype has more than one count but fewer than ten. The chain uses TRBV20-1 and TRBJ2-5, with TRBD1 identical over 10 bases. V was clipped by 3 bases and J by 6 bases; unmatched bases: 7. Germline V gives CDR1 DFQATT, CDR2 SNEGSKA (reference sequence). The CDR3 runs 14 residues. The CDR3 reads CSARGTGVRKTQYF. The CDR3 DNA reads as TGCAGTGCTAGGGGGACAGGGGTTAGAAAGACCCAGTACTTC.

This clonotype was seen a handful of times. This sequence joins TRBV5-1 and TRBJ1-2; D not resolved. Trimming cost V 0 bases and J 4 bases, with 7 bases left between them. This CDR3 comprises 13 residues. Germline-derived CDR1 and CDR2 are SGHRS and YFSETQ. The CDR3 loop is CASSLDGIYGYTF. CDR3 bases: TGCGCCAGCAGCTTGGACGGGATCTATGGCTACACCTTC.

The chain carries TRBV29-1 and TRBJ2-3; a possible D gene is TRBD2 (5 bases). Germline-derived CDR1 and CDR2 are SQVTM and ANQGSEA. The CDR3 spans 15 residues. V lost 7 bases, J lost 2 bases, and 19 bases lay in between. The CDR3 here is CSAALTNSLTDTQYF. For the CDR3, the DNA is TGCAGCGCTGCGCTGACTAATTCGCTCACAGATACGCAGTATTTT.

This clonotype was recorded a few times. The V gene is TRBV6-5, the J gene TRBJ2-5; D is perhaps TRBD1 or TRBD2 (6 bases each). The CDR3 runs to 18 residues. V gave up 0 bases and J gave up 4 bases, with 21 bases separating them. Germline assignment: CDR1 MNHEY and CDR2 SVGAGI. CDR3 coding DNA: TGTGCCAGCAGTTACTCGACAGGAGGGCCAGGGAGAGGAGAGACCCAGTACTTC. It translates to CASSYSTGGPGRGETQYF.

The genes are TRBV2 and TRBJ1-2; 11 positions agree with TRBD1. This CDR3 is 15 amino acids long. Germline V gene data show CDR1 as SNHLY and CDR2 as FYNNEI. After removal of 6 bases from V and 6 bases from J, the junction contained 9 bases not matched to a gene. CDR3: CASRPGQGARDGYTF. The CDR3 nucleotides read TGTGCCAGCAGGCCCGGACAGGGGGCTAGAGATGGCTACACCTTC.

The chain is built from TRBV3-1 and TRBJ2-1; no reliable D call. Trimming cost V 3 bases and J 9 bases, with 9 bases left between them. The CDR3 extends over 12 amino acids. Germline-derived CDR1 and CDR2 are LGHDT and YNNKEL (reference sequence). CDR3 in DNA: TGTGCCAGCAGCCAGGCCCGAGTTGAGCAGTTCTTC. Its translation is CASSQARVEQFF.

This clonotype has a handful of counts. The chain has TRBV6-1 and TRBJ2-1; 7 bases are a match to TRBD2. The V and J ends lost 9 bases and 8 bases, in that order; junction bases with no gene match: 7. The CDR3 is made up of 12 amino acids. Germline CDR1 reads MNHNS; CDR2 reads SASEGT. The CDR3 coding sequence is TGTGCCAGTCCTGGGGGGGGGGATGAGCAGTTCTTC. Encoded protein: CASPGGGDEQFF.

This clonotype has only a few counts. The chain carries TRBV9 and TRBJ2-1; D perhaps matches TRBD2 (5 bases). CDR1 is SGDLS and CDR2 is YYNGEE in the germline V gene. V lost 0 bases and J 6 bases, leaving 13 bases between the germline ends. The CDR3 has 15 amino acids. The CDR3 nucleotides are TGTGCCAGCAGCGTAGACGGTCTAGCTCGCAATGAGCAGTTCTTC. Translating it yields CASSVDGLARNEQFF.

This clonotype was recorded a few times. V gene TRBV30 combines with J gene TRBJ2-2; D is unclear. This CDR3 region has 12 residues. V was pared by 3 bases and J by 6 bases, with 8 bases between. The germline CDR1 and CDR2 sequences are GTSNPN and SVGIG (reference sequence). The CDR3 reads CAWRNSPGELFF. The DNA for the CDR3 is TGTGCCTGGAGAAACAGTCCCGGGGAGCTGTTTTTT.

The chain uses TRBV6-2 or TRBV6-3 and TRBJ2-1; D gene unclear. Trimming left V 2 bases short and J 10 bases short, with 27 bases between. The CDR3 is 18 residues long. Germline V lookup: CDR1 MNHEY, CDR2 SVGEGT. CDR3 in amino acids: CASSYREKIPRLSREQFF. In DNA, the CDR3 is TGTGCCAGCAGTTACAGGGAAAAAATCCCCAGGCTTAGTAGAGAGCAGTTCTTC.

The chain combines TRBV9 with TRBJ2-7; the D is unclear. In germline, CDR1 is SGDLS, CDR2 YYNGEE. The V end lost 0 bases, the J end lost 2 bases, and 9 bases lay between the germline ends. This CDR3 has 14 amino acids. As DNA, the CDR3 is TGTGCCAGCAGCGTAGAGTCGGGCACCTACGAGCAGTACTTC. Translated: CASSVESGTYEQYF.

In regard to this clonotype: The junction departs from germline at one end; a sequencing error may be responsible. As DNA, the CDR3 is TGCGACAGCAGCTTGGGACAGGGGGCAGGGGGCGATGAGCAGTTCTTC. Encoded protein: CDSSLGQGAGGDEQFF. The rearrangement links TRBV5-1 to TRBJ2-1; the match to TRBD1 covers 12 bases. Germline values: CDR1 SGHRS, CDR2 YFSETQ. The CDR3 contains 16 residues.

The sample holds a few counts of this clonotype. This chain links TRBV7-8 with TRBJ2-5; tentatively, D is TRBD1 or TRBD2 (5 bases each). V was clipped by 6 bases and J by 4 bases, with 27 bases between them. Germline values: CDR1 SGHVS, CDR2 FQNEAQ. This CDR3 region has 18 residues. The CDR3 protein is CASSPQSGAGRSRETQYF. Written as DNA, the CDR3 is TGTGCCAGCAGTCCCCAGTCCGGGGCAGGGAGAAGTCGAGAGACCCAGTACTTC.

The V gene is TRBV7-2, the J gene TRBJ2-5, with 12 bases fitting TRBD2. CDR3 size: 17 residues. The V gene end was trimmed by 4 bases and the J gene end by 4 bases; junction bases not matched to a gene: 10. From germline, CDR1 is SGHTA and CDR2 FQGNSA. CDR3 DNA: TGTGCCAGCAGCTCGACCGCTAGCGGGAGGGGTTTAGAGACCCAGTACTTC. It translates to CASSSTASGRGLETQYF.